These 2 T cell receptor beta chains came from one sample sequenced in a study of cytomegalovirus exposure and HLA in healthy donors. Only in-frame clones appear in the TCRdb table, and some are missing; sequencing was by immunoSEQ multiplex PCR. The sample records 82,000 or so clones, roughly 95% being singletons. Sequenced material: PBMCs. The receptors originated from a woman aged 18 to 35 in good health and CMV-seronegative.

The V call is TRBV2, the J call TRBJ2-2, with a possible D match to TRBD1 (5 bases). Germline values: CDR1 SNHLY, CDR2 FYNNEI. This CDR3 region has 13 residues. Deletions cut 1 base from V and 5 bases from J, with 5 bases between. In DNA, the CDR3 is TGTGCCAGCAGTGAAGGACAGACCGGGGAGCTGTTTTTT. Residues: CASSEGQTGELFF.

To note about this clone: The identical CDR3 is also encoded by other nucleotide sequences in the sample. The chain joins TRBV7-9 to TRBJ1-1; weak D call: TRBD1 (5 bases). Per the germline V gene, CDR1 is SEHNR and CDR2 is FQNEAQ (reference sequence). The CDR3 loop spans 14 amino acids. Between the trimmed V and J ends, which lost 1 base and 1 base, there was a span of 7 bases. The DNA of the CDR3 is TGTGCCAGCAGCTTAGGGGGCGGGAACACTGAAGCTTTCTTT. Its translation: CASSLGGGNTEAFF.